The 8 T cell receptor beta chains in this list originate from one sample, sequenced in a study of blood T cell repertoires in COVID-19. Clones were read by immunoSEQ multiplex PCR, and TCRdb kept only the in-frame ones, dropping some. The sample includes 250,000 to 350,000 clones, around 83% of them seen just once. Sequenced: peripheral blood. These receptors came from a woman in her forties or fifties with acute or convalescent COVID-19.

V gene TRBV3-1 (or the pseudogene TRBV3-2) combines with J gene TRBJ2-7; D might be TRBD1 (6 bases). This CDR3 comprises 13 residues. V was trimmed by 6 bases and J by 4 bases, leaving 13 bases between them. Germline CDR1 and CDR2: LGHDT and YNNKEL (reference sequence). For the CDR3, the DNA is TGTGCCAGCAGTGCCCAGGGGTCGTACGAGCAGTACGTC. Translating gives CASSAQGSYEQYV.

The chain has TRBV7-9 and TRBJ1-1; D gene ambiguous. This CDR3 has 16 residues. Germline CDR1 reads SEHNR; CDR2 reads FQNEAQ (reference sequence). The germline V and J ends were trimmed by 5 bases and 1 base, with 17 bases remaining between them. The CDR3 DNA is TGTGCCAGCAGCCCCGGGGTCGGAACCCGGAACACTGAAGCTTTCTTT. It is translated as CASSPGVGTRNTEAFF.

The chain links TRBV3-1 (or the pseudogene TRBV3-2) to TRBJ2-7; D perhaps matches TRBD2 (6 bases). CDR3 length equals 14 residues. Germline CDR1 reads LGHDT; CDR2 reads YNNKEL (reference sequence). V lost 6 bases, J lost 0 bases, and 12 bases lay in between. DNA for the CDR3: TGTGCCAGCAGGTCGGGCGGGGCCTCCTACGAGCAGTACTTC. It encodes CASRSGGASYEQYF.

The table lists this clone with a count of one. This chain links TRBV19 with TRBJ2-3; D uncertain. The V gene's germline CDR1 is LNHDA and CDR2 SQIVND (reference sequence). The CDR3 totals 15 residues. V lost 6 bases, J lost 1 base, and 14 bases lay in between. CDR3 coding DNA: TGTGCCAGTAGCTCAACTAACCGAGGCACAGATACGCAGTATTTT. It specifies CASSSTNRGTDTQYF.

V is TRBV4-1 and J is TRBJ2-5, with D tentatively TRBD2 (5 bases). The V gene's germline CDR1 is MGHRA and CDR2 YSYEKL. V was clipped by 4 bases and J by 4 bases, with 16 bases between them. The CDR3 is made up of 15 amino acids. The DNA for the CDR3 is TGCGCCAGCAGCCCCCCGGGGATTTATGGAGAGACCCAGTACTTC. It is translated as CASSPPGIYGETQYF.

In its sample, this clone was seen once. This chain uses TRBV12-3 or TRBV12-4 with TRBJ1-2; no clear D gene. Between the trimmed V and J ends, which lost 3 bases and 5 bases, there was a span of 7 bases. This CDR3 has 12 residues. In DNA form, the CDR3 reads TGTGCCAGCAGTTTTAAGCCTTATGGCTACACCTTC. Amino acids: CASSFKPYGYTF.

As DNA, the CDR3 is TGTGCCAGCAGTGAGTGGGGACAGACCGGCTACACCTTC. This codes for CASSEWGQTGYTF. The rearrangement uses TRBV2 and TRBJ1-2; 7 nucleotides align to TRBD1. CDR1 is SNHLY and CDR2 is FYNNEI in the germline V gene. This CDR3 contains 13 residues. With 3 bases clipped from V and 8 bases from J, the junction kept 6 bases outside the gene matches.

V usage is TRBV11-2 and J usage is TRBJ1-4; the D gene is possibly TRBD1 (5 bases). Deletions cut 1 base from V and 8 bases from J, with 14 bases between. The CDR3 consists of 15 residues. Germline V gives CDR1 SGHAT, CDR2 FQNNGV. CDR3 loop: CASSLGGREGEKLFF. The CDR3 bases are TGTGCCAGCAGCTTAGGCGGCAGGGAGGGAGAAAAACTGTTTTTT.